One and the same sample provided the 23 T cell receptor beta chains below, sequenced in a study of blood T cell repertoires in COVID-19. Here immunoSEQ multiplex PCR was the method, and the copy in TCRdb shows in-frame clones only, minus some. The repertoire includes a few hundred thousand clones, 87% of them detected once, and roughly a tenth sits in the top ten. The source material was PBMCs or T cells enriched from blood (not recorded which). These receptors came from a woman aged 45-60 years who had recovered from COVID-19.

This rearrangement joins TRBV2 to TRBJ2-1; the D gene is possibly TRBD1 (6 bases). The V gene lost 7 bases and the J gene lost 0 bases, with 16 bases spanning the gap. The CDR3 contains 16 residues. Germline V gene sequence: CDR1 SNHLY, CDR2 FYNNEI. The CDR3 coding sequence is TGTGCCAGCATACGGACAGCATCCTCCTCCTACAATGAGCAGTTCTTC. Amino acids: CASIRTASSSYNEQFF.

This sequence joins TRBV6-5 and TRBJ1-2; D unclear. This CDR3 has 12 amino acids. V lost 5 bases and J 8 bases, leaving 12 bases between the germline ends. From germline, CDR1 is MNHEY and CDR2 SVGAGI. CDR3 region: CASSKDAGGYTF. CDR3 DNA sequence: TGTGCCAGCAGTAAGGACGCGGGCGGCTACACCTTC.

V usage is TRBV28 and J usage is TRBJ1-3; possibly TRBD1 for D (6 bases). Trimming pared 9 bases from V and 3 bases from J, leaving 12 bases between. This CDR3 region has 13 residues. The germline V gene has CDR1 MDHEN and CDR2 SYDVKM. Here the CDR3 DNA reads TGTGCCAGTAAAACAGGGTATGGAAACACCATATATTTT. It is translated as CASKTGYGNTIYF.

The chain is built from TRBV3-1 (or the pseudogene TRBV3-2) and TRBJ1-3, with unresolved D. The CDR3 contains 15 residues. V was shortened by 4 bases and J by 1 base, with 11 bases between the two germline ends. Germline CDR1 reads LGHDT; CDR2 reads YNNKEL (reference sequence). The CDR3: CASSPPRGSGNTIYF. The CDR3 DNA reads TGTGCCAGCAGCCCCCCCCGGGGATCTGGAAACACCATATATTTT.

The chain carries TRBV5-1 and TRBJ2-3; 7 bases align to TRBD2. The CDR3 loop spans 15 amino acids. Per the germline V gene, CDR1 is SGHRS and CDR2 is YFSETQ. The ends lost 6 bases at V and 2 bases at J; junction bases unmatched: 9. This CDR3 reads CASKEERGLTDTQYF. CDR3 coding DNA: TGCGCCAGCAAAGAAGAGCGGGGCCTCACAGATACGCAGTATTTT.

This clone was observed once. This rearrangement joins TRBV15 to TRBJ2-5; TRBD1 matches 9 bases. The CDR3 contains 17 residues. With V trimmed by 5 bases and J by 4 bases, 14 bases remained unmatched. In germline, CDR1 is LNHNV, CDR2 YYDKDF (reference sequence). The DNA for the CDR3 is TGTGCCACCAGCGATAGGACAGGGGATTTTTACGGAGAGACCCAGTACTTC. The encoded protein is CATSDRTGDFYGETQYF.

The DNA for the CDR3 is TGTGCCAGCGCAGGAGGAGACAAAAACATTCAGTACTTC. Translating it yields CASAGGDKNIQYF. This sequence joins TRBV11-3 and TRBJ2-4, with D possibly matching TRBD2 (5 bases). The V and J ends lost 8 bases and 3 bases respectively, with 11 bases between them. There are 13 residues in the CDR3. Germline CDR1 reads SGHNT; CDR2 reads YENEEA.

This chain joins TRBV28 and TRBJ2-2, with no clear D. Looked up from germline, CDR1 is MDHEN and CDR2 is SYDVKM. The CDR3 extends over 15 amino acids. V lost 3 bases, J lost 5 bases, and 13 bases lay in between. As DNA, the CDR3 is TGTGCCAGCAGTTTTGGTATGAGTTGGACCGGGGAGCTGTTTTTT. It yields the protein CASSFGMSWTGELFF.

This chain connects TRBV15 to TRBJ1-1; D is perhaps TRBD1 (6 bases). The germline V and J ends were trimmed by 0 bases and 0 bases, with 11 bases remaining between them. The length of the CDR3 is 16 residues. From germline, CDR1 is LNHNV and CDR2 YYDKDF (reference sequence). The chain's CDR3 is CATSRDPGQMNTEAFF. The DNA of the CDR3 is TGTGCCACCAGCAGAGATCCGGGACAAATGAACACTGAAGCTTTCTTT.

This clone came up once. The rearrangement links TRBV5-1 to TRBJ1-5, with D perhaps matching TRBD1 (5 bases). This CDR3 is built from 12 residues. The germline V gene encodes CDR1 SGHRS and CDR2 YFSETQ. V was shortened by 7 bases and J by 3 bases, with 8 bases between the two germline ends. The CDR3 nucleotides are TGCGCCAGCCGGGGGTTCAATCAGCCCCAGCATTTT. Its protein product is CASRGFNQPQHF.

The chain carries TRBV2 and TRBJ1-4; the D is unclear. Trimming left V 3 bases short and J 2 bases short, with 10 bases between. Germline V lookup: CDR1 SNHLY, CDR2 FYNNEI. This CDR3 comprises 15 residues. The CDR3 coding sequence is TGTGCCAGCAGTGATAGTACAGATACTAATGAAAAACTGTTTTTT. It codes for CASSDSTDTNEKLFF.

J is TRBJ2-1 and V is TRBV9; 9 positions agree with TRBD1. The CDR3 has 15 amino acids. Trimming at V came to 1 base and at J to 6 bases, leaving 5 bases not matched to a gene. Germline loops: CDR1 SGDLS, CDR2 YYNGEE. The CDR3 nucleotides read TGTGCCAGCAGCGTACGGGACAGGGTAGTCAATGAGCAGTTCTTC. Amino acid sequence: CASSVRDRVVNEQFF.

The chain links TRBV5-1 to TRBJ1-1, with D possibly TRBD1 on 6 matching bases. CDR3 length: 15 amino acids. V lost 4 bases and J 0 bases, leaving 13 bases between the germline ends. Per germline, CDR1 SGHRS and CDR2 YFSETQ. The chain's CDR3 is CASSPGHTVNTEAFF. The CDR3 nucleotides read TGCGCCAGCAGCCCGGGACATACAGTGAACACTGAAGCTTTCTTT.

This clone was detected only a few times. The rearrangement uses TRBV5-1 and TRBJ1-2, with D possibly TRBD1 on 5 matching bases. Germline loops: CDR1 SGHRS, CDR2 YFSETQ. Trimming stripped 4 bases from V and 6 bases from J, with 22 bases between. This CDR3 spans 16 amino acids. The CDR3 DNA follows: TGCGCCAGCAGCCCCTCGGGGGAGAGGGTTGGGAATGGCTACACCTTC. It encodes CASSPSGERVGNGYTF. Filled out from reference TRBV5-1 and TRBJ1-2, the complete variable domain reads KAGVTQTPRYLIKTRGQQVTLSCSPISGHRSVSWYQQTPGQGLQFLFEYFSETQRNKGNFPGRFSGRQFSNSRSEMNVSTLELGDSALYLCASSPSGERVGNGYTFGSGTRLTVV.

A few counts support this clone. The gene calls are TRBV6-5 and TRBJ2-7; 7 positions match TRBD1. Germline lookup yields CDR1 MNHEY and CDR2 SVGAGI. The J segment lost 6 bases and the V segment lost 8 bases, leaving 4 bases of the junction unmatched. The CDR3 contains 11 residues. CDR3 residues: CASQGVREQYF. Written as DNA, the CDR3 is TGTGCCAGCCAGGGGGTACGCGAGCAGTACTTC.

The gene calls are TRBV28 and TRBJ1-2; weak D call: TRBD1 (6 bases). The CDR3 runs to 16 residues. V lost 1 base to trimming and J lost 3 bases, with 15 bases between them. Germline V gene lookup returns CDR1 MDHEN and CDR2 SYDVKM. The CDR3 sequence: CASSLSLRGRDYGYTF. CDR3 nucleotide sequence: TGTGCCAGCAGTTTATCCCTCAGGGGACGTGACTATGGCTACACCTTC.

The rearrangement links TRBV5-1 to TRBJ2-5; no definite D call. The V end lost 4 bases, the J end lost 3 bases, and 7 bases lay between the germline ends. The CDR3 is made up of 12 amino acids. Germline V lookup: CDR1 SGHRS, CDR2 YFSETQ. CDR3 coding DNA: TGCGCCAGCAGCGCCGTAGAAGAGACCCAGTACTTC. This gives the protein CASSAVEETQYF.

This sequence joins TRBV9 and TRBJ1-2; D is unresolved. Germline lookup yields CDR1 SGDLS and CDR2 YYNGEE. V lost 1 base, J lost 0 bases, and 10 bases lay in between. CDR3 length: 15 amino acids. In DNA form, the CDR3 reads TGTGCCAGCAGCGTAAGTGCAGCGCCTAACTATGGCTACACCTTC. It encodes CASSVSAAPNYGYTF.

V gene TRBV3-1 (or the pseudogene TRBV3-2) combines with J gene TRBJ2-7; D is ambiguous. Per the germline V gene, CDR1 is LGHDT and CDR2 is YNNKEL (reference sequence). V dropped 6 bases and J dropped 0 bases, with 12 bases sitting between them. The CDR3 is made up of 14 amino acids. The CDR3 is CASSRDTYSYEQYF. In DNA, the CDR3 is TGTGCCAGCAGTCGAGACACCTACTCCTACGAGCAGTACTTC.

The genes are TRBV28 and TRBJ1-2; D might be TRBD1 (6 bases). The length of the CDR3 is 15 residues. Germline-derived CDR1 and CDR2 are MDHEN and SYDVKM. V was clipped by 8 bases and J by 4 bases, with 20 bases between them. CDR3 protein: CASSSPPGHIYGYTF. The DNA of the CDR3 is TGTGCCAGCTCGTCACCCCCGGGACACATCTATGGCTACACCTTC.

The CDR3 loop reads CAWNKGVDTEAFF. The CDR3 coding sequence is TGTGCCTGGAACAAGGGGGTGGACACTGAAGCTTTCTTT. This chain connects TRBV30 to TRBJ1-1; D may be TRBD1 (6 bases). CDR3 length: 13 amino acids. The V end was cut by 4 bases, the J end by 3 bases, with 12 bases between. CDR1 and CDR2 from the germline V gene are GTSNPN and SVGIG (reference sequence).

The V and J genes are TRBV27 and TRBJ1-4, with TRBD1 identical over 7 bases. J lost 7 bases, V lost 1 base, and 12 bases had no gene match. The germline CDR1 and CDR2 sequences are MNHEY and SMNVEV (reference sequence). The CDR3 spans 17 residues. The DNA for the CDR3 is TGTGCCAGCAGTTTATTTGCCCGCCAGGGGGTAGGTGAAAAACTGTTTTTT. Translated, it gives CASSLFARQGVGEKLFF.

This clone has only one observation. This chain connects TRBV10-3 to TRBJ1-1; TRBD1 might be the D (5 bases). The germline CDR1 and CDR2 sequences are ENHRY and SYGVKD. This CDR3 has 14 amino acids. V lost 3 bases to trimming and J lost 1 base, with 9 bases between them. The CDR3 DNA is TGTGCCATCAGTGACGCAGGGTCGAACACTGAAGCTTTCTTT. The encoded protein is CAISDAGSNTEAFF.